These 20 T cell receptor beta chains were all obtained from the same sample, sequenced in a study of post-analysis software for immune sequencing data (dated by TCRdb to 2013 to 2016). Their recognized antigens are unknown. The library was produced with PCR. Instrument on record: Illumina HiSeq 2500. To reduce PCR and sequencing biases, unique molecular identifiers were built into the TCR beta cDNA libraries. The public sequencing data were trimmed at Q25 with fastp and processed into clonotypes with MiXCR by TCRdb, which kept only in-frame beta chains. Each entry merges the rows of one CDR3 protein and shows their most common DNA and genes. Within this sample are around 710,000 distinct CDR3 sequences, with more than 45% of them counted one time only. Together, the top ten hold around 4.7% of the sample. Results the study describes overall, beyond this receptor: Significantly higher frequencies in patients than in controls were found for a handful of TRBV segments, including TRBV5-6, TRBV5-1 and TRBV20-1.

The material sequenced was blood. These receptors came from a girl between 10 and 17 years old with multiple sclerosis.

This clonotype was recorded at least ten times. The chain combines TRBV4-3 with TRBJ2-7; 9 nucleotides match TRBD2. This CDR3 is 15 amino acids long. In germline, CDR1 is LGHNA, CDR2 YSLEER. Trimming took 4 bases from V and 5 from J; bases not matched to a gene: 9. The CDR3 region has the DNA TGCGCCAGCAGCCCGGGGACTAGCTGGACGCACGAGCAGTACTTC. This codes for CASSPGTSWTHEQYF.

This chain connects TRBV5-1 to TRBJ2-1, with D possibly being TRBD1 (6 bases). Looked up from germline, CDR1 is SGHRS and CDR2 is YFSETQ. V gave up 5 bases and J gave up 8 bases, with 20 bases separating them. This CDR3 has 15 amino acids. CDR3 nucleotide sequence: TGCGCCAGCAGATATACAGGGATAGGGGCTGATGAGCAGTTCTTC. Protein product: CASRYTGIGADEQFF.

The chain links TRBV7-3 to TRBJ1-3; no clear D. Germline V gene sequence: CDR1 SGHTA, CDR2 FQGTGA. The length of the CDR3 is 16 residues. V lost 3 bases, J lost 0 bases, and 12 bases lay in between. The CDR3 region has the DNA TGTGCCAGCAGCTTCGGGCCCCTGAGCTCTGGAAACACCATATATTTT. This gives the protein CASSFGPLSSGNTIYF.

The CDR3 nucleotides are TGTGCCAGCAGTTACTCATCAGGACAGGGAACAGATACGCAGTATTTT. Protein product: CASSYSSGQGTDTQYF. This sequence joins TRBV6-5 and TRBJ2-3, with 8 bases lining up with TRBD1. The CDR3 is 16 amino acids. The germline CDR1 and CDR2 sequences are MNHEY and SVGAGI. V shed 0 bases, J shed 3 bases, and the junction held 5 bases outside the gene matches.

The V gene is TRBV20-1, the J gene TRBJ1-2; D ambiguous. CDR3 length: 12 amino acids. V was clipped by 0 bases and J by 8 bases, with 10 bases between them. In germline, CDR1 is DFQATT, CDR2 SNEGSKA (reference sequence). The CDR3 bases are TGCAGTGCTAGAGATGATCGGTGGGGCTACACCTTC. Residues: CSARDDRWGYTF.

The gene calls are TRBV28 and TRBJ2-5; possibly TRBD2 for D (6 bases). Germline lookup yields CDR1 MDHEN and CDR2 SYDVKM. The V end was cut by 2 bases, the J end by 5 bases, with 18 bases between. The CDR3 loop spans 16 amino acids. The CDR3 is CASSLGTGRMWETQYF. The CDR3 DNA sequence: TGTGCCAGCAGTTTAGGGACTGGCAGGATGTGGGAGACCCAGTACTTC.

The chain is built from TRBV12-3 or TRBV12-4 and TRBJ2-5; D assignment may be TRBD1 or TRBD2 (5 bases each). This CDR3 spans 13 amino acids. Deletions cut 5 bases from V and 5 bases from J, with 12 bases between. The CDR3 coding sequence is TGTGCCAGCAGTGCCTCAGGGACGGAGACCCAGTACTTC. As protein: CASSASGTETQYF.

This clonotype was counted between two and nine times. The CDR3: CSVEVNSYEQYF. DNA of the CDR3: TGCAGCGTTGAAGTTAACTCCTACGAGCAGTACTTC. The chain is built from TRBV29-1 and TRBJ2-7; D is ambiguous. This CDR3 has 12 residues. V lost 1 base to trimming and J lost 0 bases, with 4 bases between them. Per the germline V gene, CDR1 is SQVTM and CDR2 is ANQGSEA.

This clonotype was seen a single time. The chain links TRBV20-1 to TRBJ2-7; D is perhaps TRBD1 (6 bases). Matching the DNA end better, TRBJ2-5 makes the J call doubtful. This CDR3 region has 12 residues. Germline V gene data show CDR1 as DFQATT and CDR2 as SNEGSKA (reference sequence). DNA of the CDR3: TGCAGTTTACAGGGTTGGGGAGAGACCCAGTACTTC. The encoded protein is CSLQGWGETQYF.

A few counts support this clonotype. The genes are TRBV10-3 and TRBJ1-6; perhaps TRBD1 as D (5 bases). CDR3 length: 15 amino acids. V was cut by 3 bases and J by 6 bases, with 12 bases left in between. Germline assignment: CDR1 ENHRY and CDR2 SYGVKD. CDR3 protein: CAISDGGTSNSPLHF. The CDR3 bases are TGTGCCATCAGTGATGGGGGGACCAGTAATTCACCCCTCCACTTT.

J is TRBJ1-5 and V is TRBV28; D is ambiguous. The CDR3 has 14 residues. With 5 bases removed from V and 4 bases from J, the gap between germline ends came to 12 bases. The germline V gene encodes CDR1 MDHEN and CDR2 SYDVKM. In DNA, the CDR3 is TGTGCCAGCAGTAGGGTAGGGAGGAATCAGCCCCAGCATTTT. Amino acid sequence: CASSRVGRNQPQHF.

This clonotype showed up just a few times. This chain connects TRBV6-4 to TRBJ2-3; the D gene is possibly TRBD2 (6 bases). V was pared by 10 bases and J by 1 base, with 21 bases between. This CDR3 spans 16 amino acids. The germline gives CDR1 MRHNA, CDR2 SNTAGT. The CDR3 region is CATKRPLALRTDTQYF. As DNA, the CDR3 is TGTGCCACCAAAAGGCCTCTAGCGCTACGCACAGATACGCAGTATTTT.

In its sample, this clonotype was seen a few times. The chain combines TRBV9 with TRBJ2-7; 10 nucleotides align to TRBD2. This CDR3 comprises 16 residues. V dropped 3 bases and J dropped 3; count of bases not matched to a gene: 9. Germline-derived CDR1 and CDR2 are SGDLS and YYNGEE. The chain's CDR3 is CASSESGLAIGYEQYF. The CDR3 region has the DNA TGTGCCAGCAGCGAATCGGGACTAGCGATCGGCTACGAGCAGTACTTC.

As for this clonotype: The junction departs from germline at one end; a sequencing error may be responsible. The chain employs TRBV20-1 and TRBJ2-1, with D possibly TRBD2 on 5 matching bases. Germline V CDR1 and CDR2: DFQATT, SNEGSKA (reference sequence). The CDR3 spans 12 residues. CDR3 bases: TGCAGGGCTAGAGGACTGTACAATGAGCAGTTCTTC. It translates to CRARGLYNEQFF.

This clonotype was counted a few times. The V and J genes are TRBV7-9 and TRBJ2-7, with D perhaps TRBD1 or TRBD2 (5 bases each). V was shortened by 4 bases and J by 6 bases, with 13 bases between the two germline ends. The CDR3 consists of 13 residues. The germline CDR1 and CDR2 sequences are SEHNR and FQNEAQ (reference sequence). CDR3 DNA: TGTGCCAGCAGCTCATCAGGGAGTCCCGAGCAGTACTTC. Amino acid sequence: CASSSSGSPEQYF.

In its sample, this clonotype was seen a few times. The chain couples TRBV29-1 to TRBJ2-1, with TRBD2 matching 10 bases. Germline-derived CDR1 and CDR2 are SQVTM and ANQGSEA. The V and J ends lost 3 bases and 4 bases, in that order; junction bases with no gene match: 6. This CDR3 spans 15 amino acids. As DNA, the CDR3 is TGCAGCGTTGAGTATAGCGGGAGGCGTTACAATGAGCAGTTCTTC. This encodes CSVEYSGRRYNEQFF.

The chain recombines TRBV19 with TRBJ2-1; tentative D call: TRBD2 (6 bases). V lost 1 base and J lost 10, with 17 bases in between. The CDR3 totals 15 residues. Germline V CDR1 and CDR2: LNHDA, SQIVND (reference sequence). CDR3 in DNA: TGTGCCAGTAGTATAGCGGGGGACTTACCCCAAGAGCAGTTCTTC. Its translation is CASSIAGDLPQEQFF.

The chain joins TRBV30 to TRBJ2-1, with TRBD2 matching 13 bases. The V and J ends lost 4 bases and 7 bases, in that order; junction bases with no gene match: 10. The CDR3 spans 16 residues. Per germline, CDR1 GTSNPN and CDR2 SVGIG (reference sequence). The CDR3 DNA is TGTGCCTGGAAAGGAGGACTAGCGGGAGCCCGGAATGAGCAGTTCTTC. Translated: CAWKGGLAGARNEQFF.

The chain joins TRBV20-1 to TRBJ1-3; no firm D call. The CDR3 spans 16 residues. Germline V gene data show CDR1 as DFQATT and CDR2 as SNEGSKA (reference sequence). Trimming left V 1 base short and J 4 bases short, with 17 bases between. The CDR3 coding sequence is TGCAGTGCTAGAGGCCCCTTTGTGGGGATCGGAAACACCATATATTTT. The encoded protein is CSARGPFVGIGNTIYF.

The chain uses TRBV9 and TRBJ2-5; 7 bases map to TRBD1. The CDR3 has 15 residues. V was pared by 4 bases and J by 5 bases, with 11 bases of the junction left unmatched. From germline, CDR1 is SGDLS and CDR2 YYNGEE. CDR3 amino acids: CASSPRQGTGETQYF. For the CDR3, the DNA is TGTGCCAGCAGCCCGCGACAGGGTACGGGGGAGACCCAGTACTTC.